The clone carrying this TCR beta chain has just one count. Its matching antigen is unknown. The entry originates in a study of T cell responses to AZD1222 COVID-19 vaccine. The CDR3 is made up of 21 amino acids. The V and J ends lost 1 base and 1 base, in that order; junction bases with no gene match: 14. From germline, CDR1 is LGHNA and CDR2 YNFKEQ. General study results and limits: It was only after the peak T cell response that any repertoires were sampled. The donors showed a predominance of white British ancestry and of females, with possible underestimation of clonal diversity. Only a handful of AZD1222 recipients, six or seven in all, had baseline seropositivity. With two AZD1222 doses given, Spike-specific TCR breadth and depth both rose.

Clones were read by immunoSEQ multiplex PCR, and TCRdb kept only the in-frame ones, dropping some. The sample carries 100,000 to 130,000 clones, 92% recorded once. The chain has TRBV4-2 and TRBJ2-2, with 11 bases fitting TRBD1. The TCR originated in an adult who received the AZD1222 COVID-19 vaccine. The sample consisted of peripheral blood, taken 28 days after the second AZD1222 dose. Here the CDR3 reads CASSQVNPFSGTGGNTGELFF. The CDR3 DNA reads as TGTGCCAGCAGCCAAGTGAATCCTTTCTCCGGGACAGGGGGGAACACCGGGGAGCTGTTTTTT.